This entry lists 24 T cell receptor beta chains sequenced from one sample in a study of Graves' ophthalmopathy and Graves' hyperthyroidism. Amplification of TCR beta CDR3 regions used RNA transcripts. Second-round multiplex PCR followed a first-round RT-PCR using HTBI primers. Via MiXCR, TCRdb re-called the multiplex PCR reads, giving one row per CDR3 protein. The top ten hold approximately 10% of the sample, which has 1 million to 1.3 million distinct CDR3 sequences, 35% to 45% seen once. Source material: peripheral blood or thyroid tissue (not recorded which). These receptors originate from an adult man with Graves' hyperthyroidism.

The gene calls are TRBV5-1 and TRBJ1-2; maybe TRBD1 (6 bases). This CDR3 is 16 amino acids long. Trimming removed 3 bases at V and 6 bases at J, with 21 bases between. Germline loops: CDR1 SGHRS, CDR2 YFSETQ. For the CDR3, the DNA is TGCGCCAGCAGCTCACAGGACAGTCGAACTATTGATGGCTACACCTTC. Translating it yields CASSSQDSRTIDGYTF.

This chain connects TRBV10-3 to TRBJ2-7, with 8 bases aligning to TRBD2. The CDR3 sequence is 17 residues long. Trimming removed 10 bases from V and 2 bases from J; junction bases left unmatched: 19. Germline V CDR1 and CDR2: ENHRY, SYGVKD. The CDR3 spells CASRPEGLVRRTYEQYF. DNA for the CDR3: TGTGCCAGCAGGCCCGAGGGACTAGTGCGGAGAACCTACGAGCAGTACTTC.

In this sample, this clonotype turned up many times. This chain uses TRBV7-8 with TRBJ1-6; D possibly corresponds to TRBD1 (5 bases). V shed 1 base and J shed 12 bases, with 10 bases lying between them. CDR1 is SGHVS and CDR2 is FQNEAQ in the germline V gene. This CDR3 is built from 13 residues. DNA for the CDR3: TGTGCCAGCAGCTTAGTTCGGGGGGAACCCCTCCACTTT. It is translated as CASSLVRGEPLHF.

V and J are TRBV4-1 and TRBJ1-1; 10 positions agree with TRBD1. The V gene end was trimmed by 1 base and the J gene end by 2 bases; junction bases not matched to a gene: 4. This CDR3 has 16 residues. Germline values: CDR1 MGHRA, CDR2 YSYEKL. In DNA, the CDR3 is TGCGCCAGCAGCCAAGGGGACAGGGGCCCTAACACTGAAGCTTTCTTT. It is translated as CASSQGDRGPNTEAFF.

This clonotype showed up many times. DNA for the CDR3: TGTGCCAGCGCTACGGGAGTTGGCACCGGGGAGCTGTTTTTT. Encoded protein: CASATGVGTGELFF. The chain uses TRBV2 and TRBJ2-2, with TRBD2 as a possible D gene (6 bases). V lost 8 bases and J 4 bases, leaving 14 bases between the germline ends. Germline V gene lookup returns CDR1 SNHLY and CDR2 FYNNEI. This CDR3 is 14 amino acids long.

This clonotype was recorded at least ten times. This chain joins TRBV2 and TRBJ2-5; D tentatively reads TRBD1 or TRBD2 (5 bases each). V lost 11 bases and J lost 5, with 15 bases in between. CDR1 and CDR2 from the germline V gene are SNHLY and FYNNEI. The CDR3 loop spans 12 amino acids. CDR3 nucleotide sequence: TGTGCCGGCAAGTGGGACCGGGAGACCCAGTACTTC. This gives the protein CAGKWDRETQYF.

This clonotype was seen ten or more times. This chain links TRBV9 with TRBJ2-2; D may be TRBD2 (6 bases). With 0 bases removed from V and 7 bases from J, the gap between germline ends came to 19 bases. The CDR3 consists of 17 residues. The germline gives CDR1 SGDLS, CDR2 YYNGEE. CDR3 sequence: CASSVATGGRLVGELFF. CDR3 in DNA: TGTGCCAGCAGCGTAGCTACTGGTGGGAGGCTGGTCGGGGAGCTGTTTTTT.

This clonotype was seen only a few times. CDR3 sequence: CASSLYMNTEAFF. The CDR3, as DNA: TGTGCCAGCAGCCTTTATATGAACACTGAAGCTTTCTTT. The chain has TRBV7-8 and TRBJ1-1; D gene ambiguous. The CDR3 runs 13 residues. V dropped 5 bases and J dropped 0 bases, with 7 bases sitting between them. Germline V gives CDR1 SGHVS, CDR2 FQNEAQ.

This clonotype showed up many times. CDR3 bases: TGTGCCAGTAGTACGTCCCGGGACTACTCCTACGAGCAGTACTTC. It codes for CASSTSRDYSYEQYF. The chain couples TRBV19 to TRBJ2-7; 7 bases are a match to TRBD2. CDR1 is LNHDA and CDR2 is SQIVND in the germline V gene (reference sequence). The length of the CDR3 is 15 residues. Trimming took 4 bases from V and 0 from J; bases not matched to a gene: 6. Filled out from reference TRBV19 and TRBJ2-7, the complete variable domain reads DGGITQSPKYLFRKEGQNVTLSCEQNLNHDAMYWYRQDPGQGLRLIYYSQIVNDFQKGDIAEGYSVSREKKESFPLTVTSAQKNPTAFYLCASSTSRDYSYEQYFGPGTRLTVT.

The gene calls are TRBV25-1 and TRBJ2-7; 13 positions match TRBD2. The CDR3 runs to 16 residues. The trim removed 2 bases at V and 5 bases at J, leaving 6 bases unmatched. Germline CDR1 and CDR2: MGHDK and SYGVNS. The CDR3 sequence is CASSELLAGGRDEQYF. The DNA for the CDR3 is TGTGCCAGCAGTGAACTACTAGCGGGAGGGAGGGACGAGCAGTACTTC.

This clonotype was observed many times. DNA of the CDR3: TGCGCCAGCAAGTTTGCGAACACTGAAGCTTTCTTT. It encodes CASKFANTEAFF. The V and J genes are TRBV10-2 and TRBJ1-1, with D hard to call. Trimming shortened V by 7 bases and J by 1 base, and 7 bases separated the two germline ends. Germline CDR1 reads WSHSY; CDR2 reads SAAADI. The CDR3 is made up of 12 amino acids.

This clonotype showed up many times. The gene calls are TRBV29-1 and TRBJ2-2, with 7 bases that match TRBD1. CDR3 size: 15 residues. J lost 0 bases, V lost 6 bases, and 7 bases had no gene match. CDR1 is SQVTM and CDR2 is ANQGSEA in the germline V gene. The CDR3 sequence is CSVKVQGANTGELFF. The CDR3 region has the DNA TGCAGCGTAAAGGTGCAGGGGGCGAACACCGGGGAGCTGTTTTTT.

The chain combines TRBV10-2 with TRBJ1-5; 10 nucleotides agree with TRBD1. V lost 2 bases to trimming and J lost 5 bases; unmatched junction nucleotides: 12. The CDR3 length is 18 residues. The germline CDR1 and CDR2 sequences are WSHSY and SAAADI. CDR3 sequence (DNA): TGCGCCAGCAGTGAGCCAGGTCCGGGACAGGGGCGAGATCAGCCCCAGCATTTT. It encodes CASSEPGPGQGRDQPQHF.

The rearrangement joins TRBV19 to TRBJ2-5, with 10 positions matching TRBD2. There are 15 residues in the CDR3. Trimming cost V 5 bases and J 5 bases; bases outside gene matches: 8. CDR1 is LNHDA, CDR2 SQIVND, per germline (reference sequence). This CDR3 reads CASSGSGGIGETQYF. DNA of the CDR3: TGTGCCAGTAGTGGTAGCGGGGGGATAGGGGAGACCCAGTACTTC.

The rearrangement joins TRBV6-5 to TRBJ1-3, with D unclear. The length of the CDR3 is 13 residues. Germline assignment: CDR1 MNHEY and CDR2 SVGAGI. The V end lost 7 bases, the J end lost 4 bases, and 11 bases lay between the germline ends. As DNA, the CDR3 is TGTGCCAGCACCCCTACCCCAGGAAACACCATATATTTT. It specifies CASTPTPGNTIYF.

The chain joins TRBV6-5 to TRBJ1-4; TRBD1 is a possible D gene (5 bases). The length of the CDR3 is 13 residues. Trimming took 9 bases from V and 8 from J, leaving 16 bases between them. The germline V gene has CDR1 MNHEY and CDR2 SVGAGI. Here the CDR3 DNA reads TGTGCCAGTAGACCCACATGGGGCGAAAAACTGTTTTTT. This encodes CASRPTWGEKLFF.

Regarding this clonotype: Because it lacks the conserved phenylalanine or tryptophan at the end, this CDR3 is likely a read error. The V call is TRBV30, the J call TRBJ1-1; D not resolved. CDR3 length: 13 residues. From germline, CDR1 is GTSNPN and CDR2 SVGIG (reference sequence). The DNA of the CDR3 is TGTGCCTGGAGTGTACGGAGGAACGCTGAAGCTTTCCTT. Residues: CAWSVRRNAEAFL.

This clonotype was observed a single time. A much more abundant neighbour one base away suggests this may be a read error. The V call is TRBV20-1, the J call TRBJ2-2; tentative D call: TRBD2 (5 bases). Germline V gives CDR1 DFQATT, CDR2 SNEGSKA (reference sequence). The length of the CDR3 is 14 residues. In DNA, the CDR3 is TGCAGGGCTAGATTTGCGGGTTCTACCGAGGAGCTGTTTTTT. Encoded protein: CRARFAGSTEELFF.

With respect to this clonotype: This may arise from a read error, as a much more abundant clone is one base away. V is TRBV6-1 and J is TRBJ1-1; D uncertain. This CDR3 has 14 residues. Germline CDR1 is MNHNS and CDR2 is SASEGT. The CDR3 loop is CASRSTRATTEASF. CDR3 bases: TGTGCCAGCAGATCTACCCGGGCCACCACTGAAGCTTCCTTT.

Concerning this clonotype: A much larger clonotype is one base distant, so this may be a read error. Because it lacks the conserved phenylalanine or tryptophan at the end, this CDR3 is likely a read error. This chain joins TRBV29-1 and TRBJ1-1; D is possibly TRBD1 (6 bases). Germline CDR1 reads SQVTM; CDR2 reads ANQGSEA. This CDR3 contains 11 residues. V lost 5 bases to trimming and J lost 7 bases, with 11 bases between them. CDR3: CSVYEGGEAFL. For the CDR3, the DNA is TGCAGCGTTTATGAGGGGGGTGAAGCTTTCCTT.

A note on this clonotype: A clone one base away is much larger, so this may be a read error. This rearrangement joins TRBV11-1 to TRBJ2-5; D not resolved. V lost 3 bases, J lost 4 bases, and 12 bases lay in between. Germline lookup yields CDR1 SGHAT and CDR2 FQDESV (reference sequence). The CDR3 is made up of 14 amino acids. CDR3 nucleotides: TGTGCCAGCAGCTTGATTATCTCCATAGAGACCCAGTACTTC. It encodes CASSLIISIETQYF.

This clonotype has a handful of counts. Being one base from a much bigger clone, this may be a read error. This sequence joins TRBV7-9 and TRBJ2-2; no clear D. Trimming stripped 6 bases from V and 4 bases from J, with 3 bases between. CDR1 and CDR2 from the germline V gene are SEHNR and FQNEAQ (reference sequence). CDR3 length equals 11 residues. The CDR3 nucleotides are TGTGCCAGCAGATCCACCGGGGAGCTGTTTTTT. It codes for CASRSTGELFF.

The chain recombines TRBV20-1 with TRBJ2-5; D may be TRBD2 (5 bases). The CDR3 loop spans 13 amino acids. Trimming pared 3 bases from V and 2 bases from J, leaving 10 bases between. Germline V gives CDR1 DFQATT, CDR2 SNEGSKA (reference sequence). The chain's CDR3 is CSARSSGQETQYF. The CDR3 DNA reads TGCAGTGCTAGGTCCAGCGGACAAGAGACCCAGTACTTC.

This clonotype was observed at least ten times. V and J are TRBV19 and TRBJ2-5; perhaps D is TRBD1 or TRBD2 (5 bases each). CDR1 and CDR2 (germline): LNHDA, SQIVND (reference sequence). This CDR3 is built from 14 residues. V was shortened by 5 bases and J by 1 base, with 11 bases between the two germline ends. The CDR3 loop reads CASSPTGAQETQYF. As DNA, the CDR3 is TGTGCCAGTAGTCCGACCGGGGCCCAAGAGACCCAGTACTTC. The entire variable domain, with the rest obtained from reference TRBV19 and TRBJ2-5, is as follows: DGGITQSPKYLFRKEGQNVTLSCEQNLNHDAMYWYRQDPGQGLRLIYYSQIVNDFQKGDIAEGYSVSREKKESFPLTVTSAQKNPTAFYLCASSPTGAQETQYFGPGTRLLVL.